A selection of T cell receptor beta chains follows, all from one sample in a study of blood T cell repertoires in COVID-19. The table came from immunoSEQ multiplex PCR; TCRdb's copy has only in-frame clones and leaves some out. Among about 380,000 clones listed, over 65% were seen once. Source material: peripheral blood. Source of these receptors: a human donor with acute or convalescent COVID-19. The donor label of this sample is uncertain. The CDR3 runs from the conserved cysteine through the conserved F or W. Only part of the rows carry a size: once, few, many, or a class if the clone is expanded.

v_gene	j_gene	abundance	CDR3aa
TRBV10-3	TRBJ1-2	.	CAISGLFDGYTF
TRBV18	TRBJ1-5	.	CASSPTGAYSNQPQHF
TRBV4-1	TRBJ2-6	.	CASSPTGGMGPLPGANVLTF
TRBV2	TRBJ1-4	.	CASSEGDRTYEKLFF
TRBV27	TRBJ2-1	.	CASGVGGTGAYNEQFF
TRBV28	TRBJ1-1	.	CASSFLDRENTEAFF
TRBV18	TRBJ2-1	.	CASSPTYPGQGSYNEQFF
TRBV6-1	TRBJ2-7	.	CASSELDTFSYEQYF
TRBV7-9	TRBJ2-5	.	CASSPGTGGETQYF
TRBV2	TRBJ2-7	.	CASSKREGGSEQYF
TRBV5-1	TRBJ1-6	.	CASSLGRASGGSPLHF
TRBV5-5	TRBJ1-2	.	CASRQGDRGEGYTF
TRBV3-1/TRBV3-2	TRBJ2-5	.	CASSQGNRRGETQYF
TRBV6-5	TRBJ1-2	.	CASGWTGKTF
TRBV10-3	TRBJ2-3	.	CAIKPPATDTQYF
TRBV30	TRBJ2-7	.	CAWSLDRAHEQYF
TRBV5-5	TRBJ2-2	.	CASSLKTSGGAPGELFF
TRBV5-6	TRBJ1-1	.	CASSIGSVLAGTEAFF
TRBV7-8	TRBJ1-5	.	CASSPNPGARSNQPQHF
TRBV20-1	TRBJ1-1	.	CSASSGAEAFF
TRBV5-1	TRBJ1-3	.	CASSLRRDAAIYF
TRBV11-2	TRBJ2-5	.	CASSSGTEWTQYF
TRBV7-2	TRBJ1-6	.	CASNTGTTTFSPLHF
TRBV7-9	TRBJ2-1	.	CASSALRSSYNEQFF
TRBV2	TRBJ1-1	.	CASRQSLNTEAFF
TRBV9	TRBJ2-3	once	CASSPRLVPTDTQYF
TRBV7-2	TRBJ2-7	.	CASSGLAGLFYEQYF
TRBV5-1	TRBJ1-4	.	CASSSQGSPNEKLFF
TRBV6-5	TRBJ1-1	.	CASKRRLNTEAFF
TRBV19	TRBJ2-7	.	CASSISRSGYEQYF